This T cell receptor (beta chain) was recorded in a study of T cell repertoires in cytomegalovirus infection. Study outcomes and limitations: HLA-C-restricted TCR beta clonotypes specific for CMV led the ex vivo response.

Concerning this clonotype: Antigen unknown.

The germline gives CDR1 ENHRY, CDR2 SYGVKD. The V end lost 4 bases, the J end lost 7 bases, and 13 bases lay between the germline ends. This CDR3 has 13 residues. TCRdb reprocessed the reads via MiXCR and lists one record per CDR3 protein. The sample consists of around 360,000 distinct CDR3 sequences, roughly 34% of them appearing once. The specimen was cultured PBMCs, collected from culture after CMV antigen stimulation. This TCR was recovered from a human donor in good health (CMV status not recorded). Some clones in this sample may be carry-over from other donors' samples. The chain uses TRBV10-3 and TRBJ1-1; D is unclear. The DNA of the CDR3 is TGTGCCATCAGTGTGGCTGGGGAGGATGAAGCTTTCTTT. Translated, it gives CAISVAGEDEAFF.